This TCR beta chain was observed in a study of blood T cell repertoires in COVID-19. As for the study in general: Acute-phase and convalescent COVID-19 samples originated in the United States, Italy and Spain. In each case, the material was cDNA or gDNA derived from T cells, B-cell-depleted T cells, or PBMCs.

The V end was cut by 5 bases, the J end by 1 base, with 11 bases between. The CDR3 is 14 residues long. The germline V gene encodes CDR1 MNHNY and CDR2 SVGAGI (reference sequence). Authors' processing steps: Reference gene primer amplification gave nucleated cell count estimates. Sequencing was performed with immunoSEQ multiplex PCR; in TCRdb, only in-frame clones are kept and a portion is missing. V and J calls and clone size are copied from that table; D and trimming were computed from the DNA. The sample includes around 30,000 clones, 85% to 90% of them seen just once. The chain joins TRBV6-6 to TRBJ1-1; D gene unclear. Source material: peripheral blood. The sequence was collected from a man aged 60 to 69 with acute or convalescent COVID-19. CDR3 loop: CASSPRGRNTEAFF. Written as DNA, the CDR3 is TGTGCCAGCAGTCCGCGTGGGAGGAACACTGAAGCTTTCTTT.